This T cell receptor beta chain emerged from a study of metastatic and nonmetastatic thyroid tumors. Study information: Repertoires from malignant and benign thyroid patients were compared across blood and tumor or nodule tissue. The study's findings and limits: A significant increase in TCR beta diversity was reportedly seen in malignant thyroid tumors relative to benign nodules, in blood and tumor.

This CDR3 has 13 amino acids. With 2 bases removed from V and 7 bases from J, the gap between germline ends came to 11 bases. CDR1 is LNHNV and CDR2 is YYDKDF in the germline V gene (reference sequence). In the source study's methods: Using the CDR3 differences seen across clinicopathological groups, the authors built a distant-metastasis classifier for papillary thyroid cancer, which was meant to discriminate distant-metastatic patients. MiXCR re-clonotyped the PCR reads for TCRdb. The V and J calls and clone size are TCRdb's, not the authors'. The sample has fewer than 100,000 clones, about 15% seen once. About this clone: Its antigen is not known.

Treatment of any kind had been given to no patient before thyroid surgery. The source material was blood. The receptor was derived from a female donor with papillary thyroid cancer or a benign thyroid nodule (not recorded which). Some clones in this sample may be carry-over from other donors' samples. The chain joins TRBV15 to TRBJ2-5, with D uncertain. The CDR3 here is CATSRFSEGTQYF. As DNA, the CDR3 is TGTGCCACCAGCAGATTTTCGGAAGGGACCCAGTACTTC.